These 20 T cell receptor beta chains came from one sample sequenced in a study of CD8 T cells in Susac syndrome (dated by TCRdb to between 2019 and 2020). Library preparation employed the immunoSEQ multiplex PCR assay. RNA was extracted using the RNeasy kit, and roughly 0.5 to 1 microgram was reverse transcribed with random hexamers. The raw public reads went through TCRdb reprocessing: fastp at Q25, MiXCR clone calling, in-frame beta chains kept. Rows are combined by CDR3 protein, so each entry shows the most common genes and DNA. Present in this sample are about 140,000 distinct CDR3 sequences, 85% to 95% of which were seen just once. The leading ten clones occupy approximately 0.11% of the sample. Specimen: CD4+ T cells from PBMCs. These receptors came from a human donor with multiple sclerosis.

The rearrangement joins TRBV4-1 to TRBJ2-7, with TRBD1 matching over 7 bases. The CDR3 has 19 residues. Germline V lookup: CDR1 MGHRA, CDR2 YSYEKL. J gave up 1 base and V 0 bases, and 15 bases lay outside the gene matches. Written as DNA, the CDR3 is TGCGCCAGCAGCCAAGACCCGCACAGGGGCATAGGGGCGTCCTACGAGCAGTACTTC. It codes for CASSQDPHRGIGASYEQYF.

This chain joins TRBV10-3 and TRBJ2-1, with D perhaps TRBD2 (5 bases). Germline V gene lookup returns CDR1 ENHRY and CDR2 SYGVKD. The CDR3 is made up of 15 amino acids. V lost 10 bases and J lost 0, with 16 bases in between. The CDR3 region is CATEDSWSSYNEQFF. CDR3 DNA: TGTGCCACCGAGGACTCTTGGAGCTCCTACAATGAGCAGTTCTTC.

The V and J genes are TRBV3-1 and TRBJ2-7, with a possible D match to TRBD1 (5 bases). Trimming pared 1 base from V and 2 bases from J, leaving 15 bases between. Looked up from germline, CDR1 is LGHDT and CDR2 is YNNKEL (reference sequence). The CDR3 loop spans 16 amino acids. CDR3 region: CASSQGGVGAPYEQYF. The CDR3 region has the DNA TGTGCCAGCAGCCAAGGAGGAGTAGGGGCACCCTACGAGCAGTACTTC.

The V and J genes are TRBV28 and TRBJ2-5; 9 nucleotides align to TRBD2. V was pared by 1 base and J by 5 bases, with 14 bases of the junction left unmatched. Germline V gene data show CDR1 as MDHEN and CDR2 as SYDVKM. The CDR3 spans 18 residues. CDR3 in amino acids: CASSLLALRASGKETQYF. The CDR3 DNA sequence: TGTGCCAGCAGTTTATTAGCTCTCCGGGCTAGCGGGAAGGAGACCCAGTACTTC.

The chain is built from TRBV29-1 and TRBJ2-7; D is unresolved. Germline loops: CDR1 SQVTM, CDR2 ANQGSEA. The CDR3 length is 12 residues. Trimming left V 2 bases short and J 3 bases short, with 8 bases between. In DNA, the CDR3 is TGCAGCGTTGAAATCGATTACTACGAGCAGTACTTC. Its protein product is CSVEIDYYEQYF.

The chain uses TRBV9 and TRBJ2-1; 8 positions match TRBD2. CDR3 length: 15 residues. The germline CDR1 and CDR2 sequences are SGDLS and YYNGEE. With 0 bases clipped from V and 8 bases from J, the junction kept 7 bases outside the gene matches. Here the CDR3 reads CASSVGEREFYEQFF. The CDR3 nucleotides are TGTGCCAGCAGCGTAGGGGAGCGGGAGTTTTATGAGCAGTTCTTC.

The chain recombines TRBV12-3 or TRBV12-4 with TRBJ2-7; D gene uncertain. The CDR3 consists of 14 residues. V dropped 6 bases and J dropped 2 bases, with 14 bases sitting between them. The CDR3 is CASRSTDPPYEQYF. CDR3 sequence (DNA): TGTGCCAGCAGATCGACGGATCCCCCCTACGAGCAGTACTTC.

This clonotype was observed a single time. This chain joins TRBV28 and TRBJ2-5; 7 bases match TRBD1. This CDR3 comprises 16 residues. V trimming: 10 bases; J trimming: 6 bases; junction bases outside the gene matches: 20. Germline V gene lookup returns CDR1 MDHEN and CDR2 SYDVKM. CDR3 DNA: TGTGCCACCCGTGTGACAGGGATACTCGAATTGAAGACCCAGTACTTC. It codes for CATRVTGILELKTQYF.

Here the CDR3 DNA reads TGTGCCAGCAGCAACGGACAGGGAATCCACGAGCAGTACTTC. As protein: CASSNGQGIHEQYF. This rearrangement joins TRBV7-9 to TRBJ2-7, with 8 positions matching TRBD1. This CDR3 comprises 14 residues. The germline V gene has CDR1 SEHNR and CDR2 FQNEAQ (reference sequence). The V gene end was trimmed by 5 bases and the J gene end by 5 bases; junction bases not matched to a gene: 8.

The chain couples TRBV20-1 to TRBJ2-1; TRBD1 matches 10 bases. The germline CDR1 and CDR2 sequences are DFQATT and SNEGSKA (reference sequence). The CDR3 is made up of 12 amino acids. Trimming removed 1 base from V and 9 bases from J; junction bases left unmatched: 0. The CDR3 loop is CSARGTGGEQFF. The CDR3 DNA reads as TGCAGTGCTAGAGGGACAGGGGGTGAGCAGTTCTTC.

This clonotype showed up just once. The chain is built from TRBV29-1 and TRBJ2-1, with 7 nucleotides matching TRBD2. The CDR3 has 14 amino acids. The germline CDR1 and CDR2 sequences are SQVTM and ANQGSEA. The CDR3 is CTYLPSGAVNEQFF. DNA for the CDR3: TGCACCTACCTTCCCAGCGGGGCGGTAAATGAGCAGTTCTTC.

The chain combines TRBV9 with TRBJ1-5; D gene uncertain. Germline values: CDR1 SGDLS, CDR2 YYNGEE. Trimming cost V 0 bases and J 7 bases, with 14 bases left between them. CDR3 length: 15 residues. For the CDR3, the DNA is TGTGCCAGCAGCGTAGGAGCGGGCTCGGGCCAGCCCCAGCATTTT. Translating it yields CASSVGAGSGQPQHF.

This chain uses TRBV7-2 with TRBJ2-7, with D perhaps matching TRBD2 (5 bases). The germline V gene encodes CDR1 SGHTA and CDR2 FQGNSA. V was cut by 5 bases and J by 6 bases, with 20 bases left in between. This CDR3 is 15 amino acids long. The CDR3 DNA reads as TGTGCCAGCAGCCAAGGCACGACGGGAAGGGCCGAGCAGTACTTC. Translated: CASSQGTTGRAEQYF.

The chain combines TRBV12-3 or TRBV12-4 with TRBJ2-1; a possible D gene is TRBD2 (6 bases). The V and J ends lost 5 bases and 4 bases respectively, with 12 bases between them. This CDR3 is built from 14 residues. The CDR3 region has the DNA TGTGCCAGCAGTGGGACTTGGAGATACAATGAGCAGTTCTTC. Protein: CASSGTWRYNEQFF.

The V call is TRBV20-1, the J call TRBJ2-1; TRBD2 might be the D (7 bases). CDR1 and CDR2 (germline): DFQATT, SNEGSKA (reference sequence). The germline V and J ends were trimmed by 3 bases and 8 bases, with 20 bases remaining between them. The CDR3 runs to 15 residues. The CDR3 DNA sequence: TGCAGTGCTAGCCTCTTTTCCGGGGGGCTGGATGAGCAGTTCTTC. Amino acid sequence: CSASLFSGGLDEQFF.

This chain uses TRBV9 with TRBJ1-3; TRBD1 matches at 7 bases. Germline V gene data show CDR1 as SGDLS and CDR2 as YYNGEE. V gave up 5 bases and J gave up 0 bases; unmatched junction bases: 5. The length of the CDR3 is 15 residues. CDR3 nucleotide sequence: TGTGCCAGCAGTGACCGGGACAGCTCTGGAAACACCATATATTTT. It translates to CASSDRDSSGNTIYF.

The rearrangement links TRBV29-1 to TRBJ2-7, with 7 bases fitting TRBD1. V shed 5 bases, J shed 6 bases, and the junction held 7 bases outside the gene matches. The CDR3 totals 12 residues. The germline gives CDR1 SQVTM, CDR2 ANQGSEA. Here the CDR3 reads CSVLDRASEQYF. Written as DNA, the CDR3 is TGCAGCGTTCTAGACAGGGCCAGCGAGCAGTACTTC.

The chain combines TRBV20-1 with TRBJ1-5, with a possible D match to TRBD1 (5 bases). Trimming stripped 6 bases from V and 7 bases from J, with 22 bases between. This CDR3 region has 15 residues. Germline values: CDR1 DFQATT, CDR2 SNEGSKA (reference sequence). CDR3 in DNA: TGCAGTGCCCTAGTGGGGGGGACCCGGGAACAGCCCCAGCATTTT. It is translated as CSALVGGTREQPQHF.

The chain carries TRBV15 and TRBJ2-7; D gene ambiguous. V was trimmed by 1 base and J by 6 bases, leaving 4 bases between them. The germline V gene has CDR1 LNHNV and CDR2 YYDKDF (reference sequence). CDR3 length: 11 amino acids. CDR3 nucleotide sequence: TGTGCCACCAGCAGAGGGGCCGAGCAGTACTTC. Protein product: CATSRGAEQYF. Using reference TRBV15 and TRBJ2-7 for the parts outside the CDR3, the full variable domain is DAMVIQNPRYQVTQFGKPVTLSCSQTLNHNVMYWYQQKSSQAPKLLFHYYDKDFNNEADTPDNFQSRRPNTSFCFLDIRSPGLGDTAMYLCATSRGAEQYFGPGTRLTVT.

The chain couples TRBV20-1 to TRBJ2-2; TRBD1 matches at 8 bases. The CDR3 totals 14 residues. The V gene's germline CDR1 is DFQATT and CDR2 SNEGSKA (reference sequence). Trimming at V came to 6 bases and at J to 4 bases, leaving 7 bases not matched to a gene. The CDR3 DNA follows: TGCAGTGCCTGGCCAGGGGGCGGCACCGGGGAGCTGTTTTTT. It encodes CSAWPGGGTGELFF.